The clone carrying this T cell receptor (beta chain) was counted ten times or more. The antigen is unknown. This beta chain represents an off-target read in a library built for alpha chains; its size is of limited meaning. The sample originates from a study of spatial heterogeneity in lung cancer. Study-wide findings and caveats: Counts that tracked tumor mutation counts were those of expanded intratumoral alpha and beta TCRs.

Single TCR cDNA molecules each had their own unique molecular identifier. TCRdb redid the calling of the 5' RACE reads with MiXCR, one entry per CDR3 protein. The sample yields around 15,000 distinct CDR3 sequences, approximately 7% seen once. The CDR3 has 14 residues. V was trimmed by 6 bases and J by 1 base, leaving 11 bases between them. The V gene's germline CDR1 is ENHRY and CDR2 SYGVKD. The sample's time point: sample taken at primary tumor resection. Source: lung tumor tissue, taken at surgery. The V and J genes are TRBV10-3 and TRBJ2-3, with unresolved D. The TCR originated in a female donor with early-stage non-small cell lung cancer. The CDR3 is CAIRPLGGTDTQYF. The CDR3 DNA reads TGTGCCATCAGGCCCCTCGGCGGCACAGATACGCAGTATTTT.